Here is one T cell receptor (beta chain) with its context. Its antigen remains unidentified. This specimen comes from a study of CD8 T cells in ankylosing spondylitis. The study's findings and limits: Significant enrichment of disease-linked clones was reportedly seen in matched ankylosing spondylitis synovial fluid. Blood from ankylosing spondylitis patients appeared to carry a characteristic eight-variant TCR beta motif.

The authors made TCR beta libraries by quantitative 5'-RACE with molecular barcodes. TCRdb independently ran MiXCR on the 5' RACE reads; one entry per CDR3 protein. The sample has a few hundred thousand distinct CDR3 sequences; over 15% are singletons. With 1 base clipped from V and 8 bases from J, the junction kept 5 bases outside the gene matches. The CDR3 has 15 residues. The germline V gene encodes CDR1 SGHDN and CDR2 FVKESK. Sequencing was done on a sample of blood, either unsorted or a sorted T cell fraction (not recorded which). The sequence was obtained from a male donor with ankylosing spondylitis or in good health (not recorded which). The genes are TRBV14 and TRBJ2-1, with TRBD2 identical over 10 bases. The CDR3 reads CASSQGGLAYHEQFF. The DNA for the CDR3 is TGTGCCAGCAGCCAAGGGGGACTAGCGTACCATGAGCAGTTCTTC.